This is a list of T cell receptor beta chains from one sample in a study of T cell responses to AZD1222 COVID-19 vaccine. Data came from immunoSEQ multiplex PCR; TCRdb stores just in-frame clones and leaves some out. The sample has 95,000 to 130,000 clones; around 94% are singletons. Sample: peripheral blood, taken 28 days after the second AZD1222 dose. These receptors came from an adult who received the AZD1222 COVID-19 vaccine. Both conserved end residues are part of each CDR3. A D gene is named only where the DNA matches it firmly. Clone size is stated in some rows and not others, as once, few, many or a class when expanded.

D	size	V	J	DNA	CDR3
.	.	TRBV19	TRBJ2-2	TGTGCCAGCACGTTCACCGGGGAGCTGTTTTTT	CASTFTGELFF
TRBD2	.	TRBV5-1	TRBJ2-3	TGCGCCAGCAGCGGACCTAGCGGGAGCCGCACAGATACGCAGTATTTT	CASSGPSGSRTDTQYF
.	once	TRBV3-1/TRBV3-2	TRBJ1-4	TGTGCCAGCAGCCAACGTGTGGGAGGGGCTCATGAAAAACTGTTTTTT	CASSQRVGGAHEKLFF
TRBD1	.	TRBV2	TRBJ1-3	TGTGCCAGCAGCGGTGGGACAGCTGGAAACACCATATATTTT	CASSGGTAGNTIYF
.	.	TRBV7-8	TRBJ2-7	TGTGCCAGCAGAAGCAGGCAGGGGGGCGACGAGCAGTACTTC	CASRSRQGGDEQYF
.	.	TRBV29-1	TRBJ1-1	TGCAGCGTCTTCGGCGGGGGGACTGAAGCTTTCTTT	CSVFGGGTEAFF
TRBD2	.	TRBV19	TRBJ2-3	TGTGCCAGTAGCACTAGCGGGGGCACAGATACGCAGTATTTT	CASSTSGGTDTQYF
.	.	TRBV6-2/TRBV6-3	TRBJ2-1	TGTGCCAGCAGTTACTCTCTCAATGAGCAGTTCTTC	CASSYSLNEQFF
TRBD1	once	TRBV11-2	TRBJ2-3	TGTGCCAGCAGCTGGGACAGCAGAAGCACAGATACGCAGTATTTT	CASSWDSRSTDTQYF
TRBD2	.	TRBV6-2/TRBV6-3	TRBJ2-1	TGTGCCAGCAGTCCCCTAGCGGGACTCGATGAGCAGTTCTTC	CASSPLAGLDEQFF
.	.	TRBV19	TRBJ1-5	TGTGCCAGTACCCCCTCGGGAGGGGGGATCAATCAGCCCCAGCATTTT	CASTPSGGGINQPQHF
.	.	TRBV28	TRBJ1-1	TGTGCCAGCAGTTTCCCTTCCGGGGCCAAAGCTTTCTTT	CASSFPSGAKAFF
TRBD1	once	TRBV24-1	TRBJ2-1	TGTGCCACCAGTGATTGGACAGGCCAAGATAATGAGCAGTTCTTC	CATSDWTGQDNEQFF
TRBD2	.	TRBV9	TRBJ2-1	TGTGCCAGCAGCGTATTTGTCCGGACTAGCGATGATGAGCAGTTCTTC	CASSVFVRTSDDEQFF
.	.	TRBV29-1	TRBJ2-5	TGCAGCGTTAAGGGTATGGAAGAGACCCAGTACTTC	CSVKGMEETQYF
TRBD1	.	TRBV27	TRBJ2-7	TGTGCCAGCAGATATGGGACAGTTAGCTACGAGCAGTACTTC	CASRYGTVSYEQYF
.	.	TRBV20-1	TRBJ1-5	TGCAGTGCTAGTTCCTACCAAGTCAGACAGGGCAATCAGCCCCAGCATTTT	CSASSYQVRQGNQPQHF
TRBD1	.	TRBV30	TRBJ1-2	TGTGCCAGTTCCAGGGGGAGCCTGGTTTATGGCTACACCTTC	CASSRGSLVYGYTF
.	.	TRBV28	TRBJ1-5	TGTGCCAGCAGTTTTTTATCAGGCCAGAATCAGCCCCAGCATTTT	CASSFLSGQNQPQHF
.	.	TRBV19	TRBJ2-3	TGTGCCAGTAGTATAGGGGTAGCGCCCCACAGCACAGATACGCAGTATTTT	CASSIGVAPHSTDTQYF
TRBD1	.	TRBV7-2	TRBJ1-2	TGTGCCAGCAGCCCCGGGACAGACTACTATGGCTACACCTTC	CASSPGTDYYGYTF
.	once	TRBV4-2	TRBJ1-3	TGTGCCAGCAGCCACCTATCGACGGTCAGCTCTGGAAACACCATATATTTT	CASSHLSTVSSGNTIYF
.	.	TRBV2	TRBJ2-2	TGTGCCAGCAGTGTTCGTGACACCGGGGAGCTGTTTTTT	CASSVRDTGELFF
.	.	TRBV12-3/TRBV12-4	TRBJ1-5	TGTGCCAGCAGTCCCCGCACATATCAGCCCCAGCATTTT	CASSPRTYQPQHF
.	.	TRBV14	TRBJ1-1	TGTGCCAGCAGCCGGGGACAGAACACTGAAGCTTTCTTT	CASSRGQNTEAFF
TRBD1	.	TRBV9	TRBJ2-1	TGTGCCAGCAGCCCATCGTGGGACAGGGCATACAATGAGCAGTTCTTC	CASSPSWDRAYNEQFF
.	.	TRBV10-1	TRBJ1-4	TGCGCCAGCATAGGGCCCCGGTTCCCTGAGGGTGAAAAACTGTTTTTT	CASIGPRFPEGEKLFF
TRBD1	.	TRBV11-2	TRBJ2-5	TGTGCCAGCAGAGTTCGGACAGGGGTTAAAGAGACCCAGTACTTC	CASRVRTGVKETQYF
.	.	TRBV10-1	TRBJ2-2	TGCGCCAGCAGTGCCCGAGCGAGGACCGGGGAGCTGTTTTTT	CASSARARTGELFF
TRBD1	.	TRBV5-1	TRBJ2-1	TGCGCCAGCAGCTTGGAACAGGGGTATGGCAATGAGCAGTTCTTC	CASSLEQGYGNEQFF
.	.	TRBV13	TRBJ2-3	TGTGCCACGGCGGCCCCGATCACAGATACGCAGTATTTT	CATAAPITDTQYF
.	.	TRBV10-2	TRBJ2-2	TGCGCCAGCAGGGTATCTCCTCTTACCGGGGAGCTGTTTTTT	CASRVSPLTGELFF
TRBD1	.	TRBV5-1	TRBJ1-6	TGCGCCAGCAGCTTAAGGACAGGGGTGAGTTCACCCCTCCACTTT	CASSLRTGVSSPLHF
.	.	TRBV5-4	TRBJ1-3	TGTGCCAGCAGCTCTGGCCCGGGTGGGCAGGGGAATGGAAACACCATATATTTT	CASSSGPGGQGNGNTIYF
.	.	TRBV19	TRBJ1-1	TGTGCCAGTAGTAATCAGGGTAACACTGAAGCTTTCTTT	CASSNQGNTEAFF
.	.	TRBV5-1	TRBJ2-2	TGCGCCACCAGGGTGGGCAGCACCGGGGAGCTGTTTTTT	CATRVGSTGELFF
.	.	TRBV15	TRBJ2-5	TGTGCCACCAGCAGAGATTTCCCGGGAGTTGAGACCCAGTACTTC	CATSRDFPGVETQYF
TRBD1	once	TRBV5-1	TRBJ2-3	TGCGCCAGCAGCGAGCTCAGGGGGCTAGGCACAGATACGCAGTATTTT	CASSELRGLGTDTQYF
.	.	TRBV27	TRBJ1-1	TGTGCCAGCAGTTTCGGACTGAACACTGAAGCTTTCTTT	CASSFGLNTEAFF
.	.	TRBV30	TRBJ1-1	TGTGCCTGGAGTGTACGGGGGGCATTGAACACTGAAGCTTTCTTT	CAWSVRGALNTEAFF
TRBD2	once	TRBV2	TRBJ2-7	TGTGCCAGCAGTGCTACTAGCGGGAGGAGGGCCTACGAGCAGTACTTC	CASSATSGRRAYEQYF
.	.	TRBV27	TRBJ1-6	TGTGCCAGCAGGTTGGGGGGAGGACTAAATTCACCCCTCCACTTT	CASRLGGGLNSPLHF
.	once	TRBV6-5	TRBJ2-2	TGTGCCAGCAGTCGGCGAGCCTTGAACACCGGGGAGCTGTTTTTT	CASSRRALNTGELFF
.	.	TRBV28	TRBJ2-7	TGTGCCAGCAGTTTAACGGGGGAGCAGTACTTC	CASSLTGEQYF
.	.	TRBV7-9	TRBJ2-3	TGTGCCAGCAGGCCCGAGTCAGATACGCAGTATTTT	CASRPESDTQYF
.	.	TRBV5-1	TRBJ2-1	TGCGCCAGCAGCTCGGGACGGATCACCTACAATGAGCAGTTCTTC	CASSSGRITYNEQFF
TRBD2	.	TRBV6-1	TRBJ2-1	TGTGCCAGCAGTGACCCGGGACTAGCGTTATTGTTCTTC	CASSDPGLALLFF
TRBD1	.	TRBV24-1	TRBJ2-3	TGTGCCACCAGTACACAGGGGGGAATCGGGGATACGCAGTATTTT	CATSTQGGIGDTQYF
.	.	TRBV6-6	TRBJ1-6	TGTGCCAGCAGTTACACCAGTGGTAATTCACCCCTCCACTTT	CASSYTSGNSPLHF
.	.	TRBV29-1	TRBJ2-7	TGCAGCGTTGAAGATCTTACAGGTCTCGGGTACGAGCAGTACTTC	CSVEDLTGLGYEQYF
.	.	TRBV11-2	TRBJ2-4	TGTGCCAGCAGCTTAGGGTGGGATAAAAACATTCAGTACTTC	CASSLGWDKNIQYF
.	.	TRBV11-2	TRBJ2-5	TGTGCCAGCAGCTTAGTGTCCGGCAGCGGGCTTGAGGAGACCCAGTACTTC	CASSLVSGSGLEETQYF
.	.	TRBV14	TRBJ1-1	TGTGCCAGCAGCCTCGTTCAGGACACTGAAGCTTTCTTT	CASSLVQDTEAFF
.	.	TRBV19	TRBJ2-1	TGTGCCAGTAGTCCCGGGACGGGAACAAGCTCCTACAATGAGCAGTTCTTC	CASSPGTGTSSYNEQFF
TRBD2	.	TRBV27	TRBJ2-1	TGTGCCAGCAGTTTAAACCCGGGAGGCCGCCGATATTACAATGAGCAGTTCTTC	CASSLNPGGRRYYNEQFF
.	.	TRBV19	TRBJ2-3	TGTGCCAGTAGCTATTGGGGGGGCAGTACCACAGATACGCAGTATTTT	CASSYWGGSTTDTQYF
TRBD1	.	TRBV7-2	TRBJ1-4	TGTGCCAGCAGACGACAGGGGCCAAATGAAAAACTGTTTTTT	CASRRQGPNEKLFF